The 9 T cell receptor beta chains below come from one sample, sequenced in a study of blood T cell repertoires in COVID-19 (TCRdb year 2020). The method behind the library was the immunoSEQ multiplex PCR assay. Drawn from immuneACCESS, this table holds only the in-frame rearrangements with V and J called that TCRdb kept. Clones are partly lost; checked studies trace under half to an unresolved V gene and leave the rest unexplained. In this sample the table shows a few hundred thousand clones, approximately 90% of which occur a single time. The ten largest clones represent 0.9% to 1.5% of the sample. Sequencing input: PBMCs or T cells enriched from blood (not recorded which). The source is a young woman who had recovered from COVID-19.

The chain couples TRBV4-3 to TRBJ1-4, with 7 bases fitting TRBD1. After removal of 0 bases from V and 7 bases from J, the junction contained 8 bases not matched to a gene. This CDR3 comprises 16 residues. Germline V CDR1 and CDR2: LGHNA, YSLEER. CDR3 sequence (DNA): TGCGCCAGCAGCCAAGACGGGCGAGACAGGGTTGAAAAACTGTTTTTT. Amino acids: CASSQDGRDRVEKLFF.

This chain links TRBV6-2 or TRBV6-3 with TRBJ1-5; unclear D gene. CDR1 and CDR2 (germline): MNHEY, SVGEGT. Trimming cost V 5 bases and J 0 bases, with 11 bases left between them. The CDR3 extends over 15 amino acids. The CDR3 DNA reads TGTGCCAGCAGTCCCAGGTGGAATAGCAATCAGCCCCAGCATTTT. Translation gives CASSPRWNSNQPQHF.

The CDR3: CASSLQGGDYGYTF. The CDR3 region has the DNA TGTGCCAGCAGTTTACAGGGAGGCGACTATGGCTACACCTTC. V and J are TRBV27 and TRBJ1-2; weak D call: TRBD1 (5 bases). Deletions cut 2 bases from V and 3 bases from J, with 10 bases between. The CDR3 totals 14 residues. Germline CDR1 reads MNHEY; CDR2 reads SMNVEV (reference sequence).

The J gene is TRBJ1-4, the V gene TRBV9; D gene unclear. The CDR3 runs to 15 residues. Germline V gene sequence: CDR1 SGDLS, CDR2 YYNGEE. V lost 4 bases and J lost 2, with 12 bases in between. The CDR3 region has the DNA TGTGCCAGCAGCCCTCCCGGGAGCACTAATGAAAAACTGTTTTTT. Its translation: CASSPPGSTNEKLFF.

The chain is built from TRBV24-1 and TRBJ1-4; tentatively, D is TRBD1 (5 bases). Germline CDR1 is KGHDR and CDR2 is SFDVKD. The V gene lost 4 bases and the J gene lost 8 bases, with 13 bases spanning the gap. The CDR3 is made up of 14 amino acids. The CDR3 here is CATSDTSAGEKLFF. CDR3 bases: TGTGCCACCAGTGACACCAGTGCAGGGGAAAAACTGTTTTTT.

The chain uses TRBV27 and TRBJ1-5; D is ambiguous. The CDR3 length is 12 residues. V dropped 4 bases and J dropped 3 bases, with 4 bases sitting between them. Germline V CDR1 and CDR2: MNHEY, SMNVEV (reference sequence). The CDR3 reads CASSSFNQPQHF. CDR3 in DNA: TGTGCCAGCAGTTCTTTCAATCAGCCCCAGCATTTT.

V usage is TRBV10-3 and J usage is TRBJ1-3, with 8 nucleotides matching TRBD1. The germline CDR1 and CDR2 sequences are ENHRY and SYGVKD. Germline trimming cut 6 bases from V and 6 bases from J; bases unmatched to any gene: 10. This CDR3 is built from 15 residues. CDR3 in DNA: TGTGCCATCAGCCCACTGGACAGGGACCTAAACACCATATATTTT. Protein product: CAISPLDRDLNTIYF.

The V and J genes are TRBV5-1 and TRBJ2-5; possible D gene TRBD2, 5 bases. The CDR3 contains 14 residues. Germline V gives CDR1 SGHRS, CDR2 YFSETQ. Trimming took off 6 bases at V and 5 bases at J, with 17 bases between the two ends. Here the CDR3 reads CASTSSNPGETQYF. The CDR3 coding sequence is TGCGCCAGCACTTCTTCCAACCCGGGGGAGACCCAGTACTTC. The full variable domain, rest sourced from reference TRBV5-1 and TRBJ2-5, is KAGVTQTPRYLIKTRGQQVTLSCSPISGHRSVSWYQQTPGQGLQFLFEYFSETQRNKGNFPGRFSGRQFSNSRSEMNVSTLELGDSALYLCASTSSNPGETQYFGPGTRLLVL.

The chain has TRBV11-3 and TRBJ1-1; D might be TRBD1 (5 bases). Germline V gene lookup returns CDR1 SGHNT and CDR2 YENEEA. The CDR3 totals 14 residues. V lost 5 bases, J lost 1 base, and 11 bases lay in between. The CDR3, as DNA: TGTGCCAGCAGCACCCGACAGAGGAACACTGAAGCTTTCTTT. Encoded protein: CASSTRQRNTEAFF.